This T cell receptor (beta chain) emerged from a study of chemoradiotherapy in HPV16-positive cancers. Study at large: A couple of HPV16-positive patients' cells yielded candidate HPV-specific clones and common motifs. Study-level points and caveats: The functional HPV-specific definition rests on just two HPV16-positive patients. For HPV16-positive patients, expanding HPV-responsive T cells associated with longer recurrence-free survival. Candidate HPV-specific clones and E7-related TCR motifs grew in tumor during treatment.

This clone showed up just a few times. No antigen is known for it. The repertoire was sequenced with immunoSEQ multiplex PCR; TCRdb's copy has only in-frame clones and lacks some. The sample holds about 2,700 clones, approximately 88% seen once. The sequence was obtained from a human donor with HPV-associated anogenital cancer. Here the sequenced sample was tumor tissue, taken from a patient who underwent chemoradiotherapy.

CDR3 loop: CASSVPKAGYSGANVLTF. The CDR3 coding sequence is TGTGCCAGCAGCGTACCAAAAGCGGGATACTCTGGGGCCAACGTCCTGACTTTC. J is TRBJ2-6 and V is TRBV9, with 7 bases lining up with TRBD2. CDR1 and CDR2 from the germline V gene are SGDLS and YYNGEE. The trim removed 1 base at V and 0 bases at J, leaving 7 bases unmatched. The CDR3 length is 18 residues. The variable domain in full, with the rest retrieved from reference TRBV9 and TRBJ2-6, is DSGVTQTPKHLITATGQRVTLRCSPRSGDLSVYWYQQSLDQGLQFLIQYYNGEERAKGNILERFSAQQFPDLHSELNLSSLELGDSALYFCASSVPKAGYSGANVLTFGAGSRLTVL.